Listed below are T cell receptor beta chains from one sample, sequenced in a study of blood T cell repertoires in COVID-19. Sequencing was performed with immunoSEQ multiplex PCR; in TCRdb, only in-frame clones are kept and a portion is missing. This table has tens of thousands of clones, 80% to 85% appearing once. The sequencing input was peripheral blood. The receptor set was obtained from a human donor with acute or convalescent COVID-19. The donor label of this sample is uncertain. The conserved cysteine and the conserved F or W are not part of the CDR3 here. Size values are once, few and many counts, or a class for expanded clones, and some rows have none.

V: TRBV3-1/TRBV3-2; size: -; J: TRBJ2-4; CDR3: ASSQGRGRAPKNIQY
V: TRBV7-3; size: -; J: TRBJ1-6; CDR3: ASSLAGGTPLH
V: TRBV4-1; size: once; J: TRBJ2-6; CDR3: ASSQQTGSGGANVLT
V: TRBV27; size: few; J: TRBJ2-3; CDR3: ASSSSLSTDTQY
V: TRBV10-2; size: -; J: TRBJ2-5; CDR3: ASSGSGGKETQY
V: TRBV2; size: -; J: TRBJ1-1; CDR3: ASSERDLISNTEAF
V: TRBV6-5; size: -; J: TRBJ1-1; CDR3: ASSSTTGGGTEAF
V: TRBV2; size: once; J: TRBJ1-3; CDR3: ASSEWRISGNTIY
V: TRBV14; size: -; J: TRBJ2-1; CDR3: ASSQELQTLYNEQF
V: TRBV19; size: -; J: TRBJ2-6; CDR3: ASSPPPGANVLT
V: TRBV6-1; size: -; J: TRBJ2-7; CDR3: ASSEGSRVTEQY
V: TRBV5-1; size: -; J: TRBJ1-4; CDR3: ASSPQTGEREKLF
V: TRBV7-9; size: few; J: TRBJ1-1; CDR3: ACRDVGNTEAF
V: TRBV5-1; size: -; J: TRBJ2-3; CDR3: ARSYGPSGGGTDTQY
V: TRBV13; size: -; J: TRBJ2-5; CDR3: ASSRVGGSLFGETQY
V: TRBV6-2/TRBV6-3; size: -; J: TRBJ2-4; CDR3: ASSRTGAAKNIQY
V: TRBV7-3; size: -; J: TRBJ2-5; CDR3: ASSLGGGTSGETQY
V: TRBV6-1; size: -; J: TRBJ2-7; CDR3: ASSDGGGGGFYEQY